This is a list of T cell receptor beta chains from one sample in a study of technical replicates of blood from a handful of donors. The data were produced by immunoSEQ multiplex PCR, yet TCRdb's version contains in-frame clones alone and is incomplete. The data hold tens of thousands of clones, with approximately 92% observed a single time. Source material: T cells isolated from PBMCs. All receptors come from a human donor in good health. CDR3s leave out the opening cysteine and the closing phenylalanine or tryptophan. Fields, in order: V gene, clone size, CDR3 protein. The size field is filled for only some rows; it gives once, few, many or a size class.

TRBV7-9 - ASSLAQGPGQPQH
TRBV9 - ASSADRGMGEQY
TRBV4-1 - ASRPRTSGSYEQY
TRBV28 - ASSLNAVEQY
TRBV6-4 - ASSATRVGEQY
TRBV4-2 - ASSPRLADSRETQY
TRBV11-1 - ASIQMDRGFGTEAF
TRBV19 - ASSQRRGLGYGYT
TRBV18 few ASSTEGAALDYGYT
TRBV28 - ASRSIDFQY
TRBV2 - ASSDRDNVDEQY
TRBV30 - AFSGGPDVETQY
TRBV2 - ASAATGGRNEQF
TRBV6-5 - ATSPTSYEQY
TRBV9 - ASSPDRAGY
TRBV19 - ASRGLADHNEQF
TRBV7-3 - ASSLGPGTSGHEQY
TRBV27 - ASSFSSADYGYT
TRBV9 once ASSVVGGMNTEAF
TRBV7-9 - ASSRQGSEQY
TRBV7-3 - ASSSGTGNIQY
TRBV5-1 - ASSFGQENEKLF
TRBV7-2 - ASSLWTVYEQY
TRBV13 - ASSPRHLQFN
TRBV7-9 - ASSLDVWNPGGYT
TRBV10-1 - ASSEPGTGGTGELF
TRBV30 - AWSTDPGLAGSLADTQY
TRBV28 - ASIRTGQLYEQY
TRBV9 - ASSVVEREFNEQF
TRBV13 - ASSLGGKNTEAF
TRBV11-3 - ASSFGEVAEAF
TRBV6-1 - ATVRAEAF
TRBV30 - AWRLAGGPDGGGELF
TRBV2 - ASSEEFLASGRYEQY
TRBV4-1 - ASSLRDRGDEQY
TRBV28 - ASSFPGTGSYEQY
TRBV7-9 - ASSLGGQGGQPQH
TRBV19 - ASSMGLAYYEQY
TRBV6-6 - ASSYPESTEAF
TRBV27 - ASSRDSTYEQY
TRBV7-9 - ASSVDKYQTDTGELF
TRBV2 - ASSGRVGQPQH
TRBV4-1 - ASSQGTRDLGYT
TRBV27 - ASSAIENRGETEAF
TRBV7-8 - ASSLVAPQETQY
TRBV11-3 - ASSLGELSTDTQY
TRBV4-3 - ASSGGLNTGELF
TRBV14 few ASSTSGGEWETQY
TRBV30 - AWSVQAYEQY
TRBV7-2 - ASSLDAVTGYQPQH
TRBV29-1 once SVLTGTGRYEQY
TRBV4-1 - ASSHGTGGIYEQY
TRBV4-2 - ASSQAGYEQY